Listed here are 12 T cell receptor beta chains from one sample, sequenced in a study of T cell repertoires in cytomegalovirus infection. TCRdb reprocessed the reads via MiXCR and lists one record per CDR3 protein. Found here are around 210,000 distinct CDR3 sequences, 6.5% of them singletons; the top ten hold about 6.5%. The sample was PBMCs. All receptors derive from a human donor in good health (CMV status not recorded). Some clones in this sample may be carry-over from other donors' samples.

This clonotype occurred many times. The chain is built from TRBV14 and TRBJ1-2; D is unresolved. This CDR3 contains 15 residues. V was clipped by 4 bases and J by 4 bases, with 16 bases between them. Germline lookup yields CDR1 SGHDN and CDR2 FVKESK. The CDR3 bases are TGTGCCAGCAGCCGAGATGGCACCCGAACCTATGGCTACACCTTC. Translation gives CASSRDGTRTYGYTF.

At least ten counts were recorded for this clonotype. The rearrangement links TRBV7-2 to TRBJ1-2; the D gene is possibly TRBD1 (6 bases). Deletions cut 5 bases from V and 1 base from J, with 20 bases between. CDR1 and CDR2 from the germline V gene are SGHTA and FQGNSA. The CDR3 runs to 17 residues. The CDR3 reads CASSTQGRRRDNYGYTF. The CDR3 DNA is TGTGCCAGCAGCACGCAGGGGCGCCGCCGGGATAACTATGGCTACACCTTC.

This clonotype has at least ten counts. The chain recombines TRBV29-1 with TRBJ1-1; D ambiguous. Trimming pared 4 bases from V and 6 bases from J, leaving 6 bases between. Germline V lookup: CDR1 SQVTM, CDR2 ANQGSEA. The CDR3 contains 10 residues. CDR3 residues: CSVVDPEAFF. The CDR3 bases are TGCAGCGTTGTAGACCCTGAAGCTTTCTTT.

The table lists this clonotype with many counts. This chain uses TRBV7-6 with TRBJ2-7; TRBD1 matches 7 bases. This CDR3 spans 16 amino acids. Germline trimming cut 6 bases from V and 0 bases from J; bases unmatched to any gene: 11. In germline, CDR1 is SGHVS, CDR2 FNYEAQ. The CDR3 sequence: CASSTTGDRFSYEQYF. CDR3 nucleotide sequence: TGTGCCAGCAGTACTACAGGGGACCGCTTCTCCTACGAGCAGTACTTC.

Many counts were recorded for this clonotype. The gene calls are TRBV6-2 or TRBV6-3 and TRBJ2-2; D unclear. Trimming pared 5 bases from V and 4 bases from J, leaving 11 bases between. Germline values: CDR1 MNHEY, CDR2 SVGEGT. The CDR3 has 14 residues. In nucleotides, the CDR3 is TGTGCCAGCAGTCTCCCCAGAGGCACCGGGGAGCTGTTTTTT. It yields the protein CASSLPRGTGELFF.

This clonotype was picked up many times. This chain connects TRBV7-9 to TRBJ2-7; unclear D gene. The V end lost 4 bases, the J end lost 3 bases, and 13 bases lay between the germline ends. Germline V gene data show CDR1 as SEHNR and CDR2 as FQNEAQ (reference sequence). The CDR3 covers 14 residues. The CDR3 spells CASSSHIRNYEQYF. CDR3 sequence (DNA): TGTGCCAGCAGCTCACACATAAGAAACTACGAGCAGTACTTC.

This clonotype was counted many times. The chain combines TRBV20-1 with TRBJ1-4; D call uncertain. Deletions cut 0 bases from V and 8 bases from J, with 16 bases between. Germline V lookup: CDR1 DFQATT, CDR2 SNEGSKA (reference sequence). CDR3 size: 15 residues. CDR3 nucleotide sequence: TGCAGTGCTAGAGACCCGCGGAGTTCAGCGGAAAAACTGTTTTTT. Protein: CSARDPRSSAEKLFF.

The sample holds many counts of this clonotype. The genes are TRBV7-9 and TRBJ2-3; D is undetermined. The germline gives CDR1 SEHNR, CDR2 FQNEAQ (reference sequence). The V end lost 4 bases, the J end lost 0 bases, and 8 bases lay between the germline ends. The CDR3 spans 14 residues. The CDR3 here is CASSSPDSTDTQYF. CDR3 bases: TGTGCCAGCAGCTCCCCAGACAGCACAGATACGCAGTATTTT.

This clonotype was detected ten times or more. The V call is TRBV29-1, the J call TRBJ1-1; D gene unclear. V shed 3 bases and J shed 1 base, with 9 bases lying between them. The CDR3 loop spans 13 amino acids. Germline loops: CDR1 SQVTM, CDR2 ANQGSEA. CDR3 bases: TGCAGCGTTGAGACGGGGAGGAACACTGAAGCTTTCTTT. Translation: CSVETGRNTEAFF.

This clonotype has at least ten counts. The V and J genes are TRBV7-2 and TRBJ1-6; 7 nucleotides match TRBD1. The CDR3 spans 19 residues. V was clipped by 5 bases and J by 6 bases; unmatched bases: 19. Germline-derived CDR1 and CDR2 are SGHTA and FQGNSA. CDR3 sequence (DNA): TGTGCCAGCAGCCTGCGGACAGGCCGCTTGGGGGGAAGTAATTCACCCCTCCACTTT. This translates into CASSLRTGRLGGSNSPLHF.

In its sample, this clonotype was seen many times. The V and J genes are TRBV6-5 and TRBJ2-1; 13 bases are shared with TRBD2. Per the germline V gene, CDR1 is MNHEY and CDR2 is SVGAGI. V lost 3 bases, J lost 8 bases, and 1 base stayed unmatched. The CDR3 consists of 14 residues. The DNA for the CDR3 is TGTGCCAGCAGTTATGGGACTAGCGGGGATGAGCAGTTCTTC. Its protein is CASSYGTSGDEQFF.

This clonotype was seen ten or more times. This chain uses TRBV6-1 with TRBJ1-1; D uncertain. The CDR3 has 15 residues. The germline CDR1 and CDR2 sequences are MNHNS and SASEGT. Between the trimmed V and J ends, which lost 8 bases and 0 bases, there was a span of 16 bases. This chain's CDR3 is CASALSGTMNTEAFF. CDR3 nucleotide sequence: TGTGCCAGCGCCTTGAGCGGTACTATGAACACTGAAGCTTTCTTT.